Listed below are T cell receptor beta chains from one sample, sequenced in a study of blood T cell repertoires in COVID-19. Sequencing was performed with immunoSEQ multiplex PCR; in TCRdb, only in-frame clones are kept and a portion is missing. Of some 270,000 clones detected, around nine tenths appear once; the ten largest clones hold 1.5% to 2%. Material for sequencing was peripheral blood. The receptors here all came from a woman aged 60 to 75 who had recovered from COVID-19. Both conserved end residues are part of each CDR3. A D gene is named only where the DNA matches it firmly. For some rows the clone size is stated as once, few or many, or as a class when expanded; others skip it.

d_gene: NA
v_gene: TRBV24-1
abundance: NA
j_gene: TRBJ1-5
CDR3aa: CATSDLWEFSSQPQHF
CDR3nt: TGTGCCACCAGTGATTTGTGGGAGTTTAGCAGTCAGCCCCAGCATTTT

d_gene: NA
v_gene: TRBV19
abundance: NA
j_gene: TRBJ1-1
CDR3aa: CASLQGTTEAFF
CDR3nt: TGTGCCAGTTTACAGGGAACCACTGAAGCTTTCTTT

d_gene: NA
v_gene: TRBV15
abundance: NA
j_gene: TRBJ2-5
CDR3aa: CATSAGRETQYF
CDR3nt: TGTGCCACCAGCGCAGGGCGAGAGACCCAGTACTTC

d_gene: NA
v_gene: TRBV5-1
abundance: once
j_gene: TRBJ2-2
CDR3aa: CASSLGGAGTGELFF
CDR3nt: TGCGCCAGCAGCCTAGGGGGCGCGGGGACCGGGGAGCTGTTTTTT

d_gene: TRBD1
v_gene: TRBV19
abundance: few
j_gene: TRBJ1-2
CDR3aa: CASIDRGQGYTF
CDR3nt: TGTGCCAGTATTGACCGGGGACAGGGCTACACCTTC

d_gene: NA
v_gene: TRBV7-8
abundance: NA
j_gene: TRBJ1-1
CDR3aa: CASSLGERNTEAFF
CDR3nt: TGTGCCAGCAGCTTAGGTGAGAGGAACACTGAAGCTTTCTTT

d_gene: NA
v_gene: TRBV7-2
abundance: NA
j_gene: TRBJ1-2
CDR3aa: CASSLAVGAGYTF
CDR3nt: TGTGCCAGCAGCTTAGCGGTAGGGGCTGGCTACACCTTC

d_gene: TRBD1
v_gene: TRBV28
abundance: once
j_gene: TRBJ1-5
CDR3aa: CASSTAQGQLNQPQHF
CDR3nt: TGTGCCAGCAGTACCGCACAGGGACAGCTTAATCAGCCCCAGCATTTT

d_gene: TRBD1
v_gene: TRBV7-2
abundance: NA
j_gene: TRBJ1-5
CDR3aa: CASSFGQGRGQPQHF
CDR3nt: TGTGCCAGCAGCTTCGGACAGGGAAGGGGTCAGCCCCAGCATTTT

d_gene: NA
v_gene: TRBV3-1/TRBV3-2
abundance: once
j_gene: TRBJ2-2
CDR3aa: CASSYQDRAGELFF
CDR3nt: TGTGCCAGCAGCTATCAAGACAGAGCCGGGGAGCTGTTTTTT

d_gene: TRBD1
v_gene: TRBV4-2
abundance: NA
j_gene: TRBJ2-1
CDR3aa: CASSQSLTGGGYNEQFF
CDR3nt: TGTGCCAGCAGCCAATCGCTGACAGGGGGGGGATACAATGAGCAGTTCTTC

d_gene: NA
v_gene: TRBV2
abundance: many
j_gene: TRBJ1-3
CDR3aa: CASSVRQNTIYF
CDR3nt: TGTGCCAGCAGTGTTCGACAGAACACCATATATTTT

d_gene: NA
v_gene: TRBV3-1/TRBV3-2
abundance: NA
j_gene: TRBJ1-1
CDR3aa: CASSQLLSTEAFF
CDR3nt: TGTGCCAGCAGCCAACTCTTGAGCACTGAAGCTTTCTTT

d_gene: NA
v_gene: TRBV27
abundance: NA
j_gene: TRBJ2-5
CDR3aa: CASRPYDRQETQYF
CDR3nt: TGTGCCAGCAGGCCATACGACAGGCAAGAGACCCAGTACTTC

d_gene: NA
v_gene: TRBV10-3
abundance: NA
j_gene: TRBJ2-5
CDR3aa: CAISAAGQQETQYF
CDR3nt: TGTGCCATCAGTGCGGCGGGGCAACAAGAGACCCAGTACTTC

d_gene: TRBD1
v_gene: TRBV24-1
abundance: NA
j_gene: TRBJ2-3
CDR3aa: CATTPGQGATDTQYF
CDR3nt: TGTGCCACCACCCCGGGACAGGGGGCCACAGATACGCAGTATTTT

d_gene: TRBD2
v_gene: TRBV7-6
abundance: NA
j_gene: TRBJ2-3
CDR3aa: CASSSPLGGKGTDTQYF
CDR3nt: TGTGCCAGCAGCTCCCCCTTGGGGGGGAAAGGCACAGATACGCAGTATTTT

d_gene: NA
v_gene: TRBV5-6
abundance: NA
j_gene: TRBJ2-5
CDR3aa: CASSLGLQQETQYF
CDR3nt: TGTGCCAGCAGCTTGGGGCTACAGCAAGAGACCCAGTACTTC

d_gene: TRBD1
v_gene: TRBV19
abundance: NA
j_gene: TRBJ1-1
CDR3aa: CASSDRANTEAFF
CDR3nt: TGTGCCAGCTCCGACAGGGCTAACACTGAAGCTTTCTTT

d_gene: NA
v_gene: TRBV19
abundance: NA
j_gene: TRBJ2-7
CDR3aa: CASKEAGSSYEQYF
CDR3nt: TGTGCCAGTAAGGAGGCGGGGAGCTCCTACGAGCAGTACTTC

d_gene: TRBD1
v_gene: TRBV4-2
abundance: NA
j_gene: TRBJ1-2
CDR3aa: CASRPQGAIYGYTF
CDR3nt: TGTGCCAGCCGACCCCAGGGGGCTATCTATGGCTACACCTTC

d_gene: TRBD2
v_gene: TRBV5-1
abundance: NA
j_gene: TRBJ2-7
CDR3aa: CASSPLVGAGGREQYF
CDR3nt: TGCGCCAGCAGCCCTCTCGTAGGAGCGGGGGGGAGGGAGCAGTACTTC

d_gene: TRBD2
v_gene: TRBV6-6
abundance: NA
j_gene: TRBJ2-4
CDR3aa: CASRSLAGGSKNIQYF
CDR3nt: TGTGCCAGCAGATCACTAGCGGGGGGGTCCAAAAACATTCAGTACTTC

d_gene: NA
v_gene: TRBV5-1
abundance: NA
j_gene: TRBJ2-1
CDR3aa: CASSPDWQGLGEQFF
CDR3nt: TGCGCCAGCAGCCCGGACTGGCAAGGATTGGGAGAGCAGTTCTTC

d_gene: TRBD1
v_gene: TRBV5-1
abundance: NA
j_gene: TRBJ1-1
CDR3aa: CASSSPNTGGLNLNTEAFF
CDR3nt: TGCGCCAGCAGCTCCCCAAACACAGGGGGCCTCAATTTGAACACTGAAGCTTTCTTT

d_gene: NA
v_gene: TRBV21-1
abundance: NA
j_gene: TRBJ1-1
CDR3aa: CARGTGAEAFF
CDR3nt: TGTGCCAGGGGGACAGGGGCCGAAGCTTTCTTT

d_gene: TRBD1
v_gene: TRBV7-6
abundance: NA
j_gene: TRBJ1-4
CDR3aa: CASSPRQGNEKLFF
CDR3nt: TGTGCCAGCAGCCCACGACAGGGTAATGAAAAACTGTTTTTT

d_gene: TRBD2
v_gene: TRBV11-3
abundance: NA
j_gene: TRBJ2-3
CDR3aa: CASSSGLAGGPGDTQYF
CDR3nt: TGTGCCAGCAGCTCTGGACTAGCGGGGGGGCCAGGGGATACGCAGTATTTT

d_gene: NA
v_gene: TRBV19
abundance: NA
j_gene: TRBJ1-5
CDR3aa: CASRETTRGFSNQPQHF
CDR3nt: TGTGCCAGTAGGGAAACCACCAGGGGCTTCAGCAATCAGCCCCAGCATTTT

d_gene: TRBD1
v_gene: TRBV28
abundance: NA
j_gene: TRBJ2-1
CDR3aa: CASSLPGQSFNEQFF
CDR3nt: TGTGCCAGCAGTTTGCCGGGACAGAGTTTCAATGAGCAGTTCTTC

d_gene: TRBD2
v_gene: TRBV6-2/TRBV6-3
abundance: NA
j_gene: TRBJ2-7
CDR3aa: CASSYKASGGEQYF
CDR3nt: TGTGCCAGCAGTTATAAGGCTAGCGGGGGCGAGCAGTACTTC

d_gene: TRBD1
v_gene: TRBV29-1
abundance: NA
j_gene: TRBJ2-7
CDR3aa: CSVVRDRGTYEQYF
CDR3nt: TGCAGCGTTGTCCGGGACAGGGGAACCTACGAGCAGTACTTC

d_gene: NA
v_gene: TRBV29-1
abundance: NA
j_gene: TRBJ2-2
CDR3aa: CSVQRIETGRYTGELFF
CDR3nt: TGCAGCGTTCAAAGAATAGAGACCGGGAGATACACCGGGGAGCTGTTTTTT

d_gene: NA
v_gene: TRBV6-5
abundance: NA
j_gene: TRBJ1-1
CDR3aa: CASSYIRGNTEAFF
CDR3nt: TGTGCCAGCAGTTACATTCGGGGGAACACTGAAGCTTTCTTT

d_gene: TRBD2
v_gene: TRBV7-9
abundance: NA
j_gene: TRBJ2-2
CDR3aa: CASSLAPAGGTGELFF
CDR3nt: TGTGCCAGCAGCTTAGCCCCGGCGGGGGGGACCGGGGAGCTGTTTTTT

d_gene: NA
v_gene: TRBV20-1
abundance: few
j_gene: TRBJ2-4
CDR3aa: CSASGLASLAKNIQYF
CDR3nt: TGCAGTGCTAGTGGGTTGGCTAGCTTGGCCAAAAACATTCAGTACTTC

d_gene: TRBD1
v_gene: TRBV5-6
abundance: NA
j_gene: TRBJ2-1
CDR3aa: CASSSDRARGEQFF
CDR3nt: TGTGCCAGCAGCTCCGACAGGGCACGGGGTGAGCAGTTCTTC

d_gene: NA
v_gene: TRBV15
abundance: NA
j_gene: TRBJ1-1
CDR3aa: CATSTDREAFF
CDR3nt: TGTGCCACCAGCACCGACAGGGAAGCTTTCTTT

d_gene: NA
v_gene: TRBV18
abundance: once
j_gene: TRBJ1-4
CDR3aa: CASSPRKGEKLFF
CDR3nt: TGTGCCAGCTCACCGAGGAAAGGCGAAAAACTGTTTTTT

d_gene: TRBD2
v_gene: TRBV4-2
abundance: NA
j_gene: TRBJ2-3
CDR3aa: CASSQDPLSGAFRFSTDTQYF
CDR3nt: TGTGCCAGCAGCCAAGATCCTCTTAGCGGGGCCTTCCGTTTTAGCACAGATACGCAGTATTTT

d_gene: NA
v_gene: TRBV7-7
abundance: NA
j_gene: TRBJ2-2
CDR3aa: CASSLNPTGTGELFF
CDR3nt: TGTGCTAGCAGCTTAAACCCCACCGGCACCGGGGAGCTGTTTTTT

d_gene: TRBD2
v_gene: TRBV12-3/TRBV12-4
abundance: few
j_gene: TRBJ2-3
CDR3aa: CASSLTSADTQYF
CDR3nt: TGTGCCAGCAGTTTGACTAGCGCAGATACGCAGTATTTT